This T cell receptor (beta chain) appears in the sequencing data of a study of blood T cell repertoires in COVID-19. Germline CDR1 and CDR2: LNHDA and SQIVND (reference sequence). CDR3 length: 14 residues. As originally analysed: Amplification with reference gene primers provided the estimates of nucleated cell counts. The table came from immunoSEQ multiplex PCR; TCRdb's copy has only in-frame clones and leaves some out. The D gene and trimming were derived from the DNA, and the V and J assignments and clone size from that table. The repertoire holds approximately 220,000 clones, with roughly four fifths as singletons. All enrollees were roughly 18 to 95 years old and from roughly 22 US areas. Remarks on this clone: At one boundary the junction diverges from the germline segment, which might be a read error.

This rearrangement joins TRBV19 to TRBJ2-4; D unclear. The specimen was PBMCs or T cells enriched from blood (not recorded which). This sequence was found in a woman in her 50s who had been exposed to COVID-19. This chain's CDR3 is CASGILEAKNIQYF. In DNA, the CDR3 is TGTGCCAGTGGTATACTCGAGGCCAAAAACATTCAGTACTTC. Full variable domain (outside the CDR3, taken from reference TRBV19 and TRBJ2-4): DGGITQSPKYLFRKEGQNVTLSCEQNLNHDAMYWYRQDPGQGLRLIYYSQIVNDFQKGDIAEGYSVSREKKESFPLTVTSAQKNPTAFYLCASGILEAKNIQYFGAGTRLSVL.